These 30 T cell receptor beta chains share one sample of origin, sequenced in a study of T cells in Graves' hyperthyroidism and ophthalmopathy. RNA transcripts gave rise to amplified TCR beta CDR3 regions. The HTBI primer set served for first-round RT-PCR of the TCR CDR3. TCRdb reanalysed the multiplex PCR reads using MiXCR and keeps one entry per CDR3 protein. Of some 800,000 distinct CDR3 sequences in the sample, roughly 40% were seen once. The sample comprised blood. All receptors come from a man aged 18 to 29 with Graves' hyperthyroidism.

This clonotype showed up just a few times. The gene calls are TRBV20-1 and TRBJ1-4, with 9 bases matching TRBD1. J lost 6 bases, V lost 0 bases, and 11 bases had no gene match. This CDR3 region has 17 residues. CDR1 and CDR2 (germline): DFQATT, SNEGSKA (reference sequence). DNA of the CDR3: TGCAGTGCTAGAGAAAGGGGACAGGGAGGGCTAGATGAAAAACTGTTTTTT. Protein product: CSARERGQGGLDEKLFF.

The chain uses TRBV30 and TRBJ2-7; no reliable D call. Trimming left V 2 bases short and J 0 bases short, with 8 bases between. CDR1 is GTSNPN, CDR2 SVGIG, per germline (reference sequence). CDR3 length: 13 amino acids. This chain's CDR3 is CAWSKQRSYEQYF. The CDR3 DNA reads TGTGCCTGGAGTAAACAGCGCTCCTACGAGCAGTACTTC. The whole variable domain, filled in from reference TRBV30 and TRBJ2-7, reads SQTIHQWPATLVQPVGSPLSLECTVEGTSNPNLYWYRQAAGRGLQLLFYSVGIGQISSEVPQNLSASRPQDRQFILSSKKLLLSDSGFYLCAWSKQRSYEQYFGPGTRLTVT.

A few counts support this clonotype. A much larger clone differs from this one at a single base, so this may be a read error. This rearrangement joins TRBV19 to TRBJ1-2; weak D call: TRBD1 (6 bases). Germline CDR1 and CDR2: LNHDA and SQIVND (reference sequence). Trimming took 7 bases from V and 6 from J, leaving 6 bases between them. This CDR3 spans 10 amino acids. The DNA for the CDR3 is TGTGCCAGTACAGGGGATGGCTACACCTTC. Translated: CASTGDGYTF.

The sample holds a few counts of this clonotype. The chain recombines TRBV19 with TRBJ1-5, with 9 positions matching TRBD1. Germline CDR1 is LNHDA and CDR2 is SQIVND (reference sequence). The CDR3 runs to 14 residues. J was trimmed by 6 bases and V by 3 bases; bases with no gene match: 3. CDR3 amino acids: CASSIKQGAQPQHF. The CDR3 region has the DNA TGTGCCAGTAGTATCAAACAGGGGGCTCAGCCCCAGCATTTT.

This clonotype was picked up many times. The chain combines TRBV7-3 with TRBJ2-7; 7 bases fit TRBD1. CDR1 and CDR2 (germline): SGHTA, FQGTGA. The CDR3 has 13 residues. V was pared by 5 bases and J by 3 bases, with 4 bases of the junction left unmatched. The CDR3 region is CASSNRQGYEQYF. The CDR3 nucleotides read TGTGCCAGCAGCAATAGACAGGGCTACGAGCAGTACTTC. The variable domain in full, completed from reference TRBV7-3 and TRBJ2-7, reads GAGVSQTPSNKVTEKGKYVELRCDPISGHTALYWYRQSLGQGPEFLIYFQGTGAADDSGLPNDRFFAVRPEGSVSTLKIQRTERGDSAVYLCASSNRQGYEQYFGPGTRLTVT.

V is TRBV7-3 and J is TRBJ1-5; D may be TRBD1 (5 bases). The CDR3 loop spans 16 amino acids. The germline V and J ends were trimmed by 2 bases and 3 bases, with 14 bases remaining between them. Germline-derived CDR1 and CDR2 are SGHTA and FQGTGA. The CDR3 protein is CASSLAPGRFNQPQHF. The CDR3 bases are TGTGCCAGCAGCTTAGCCCCGGGACGGTTCAATCAGCCCCAGCATTTT. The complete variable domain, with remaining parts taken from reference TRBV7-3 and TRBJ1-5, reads GAGVSQTPSNKVTEKGKYVELRCDPISGHTALYWYRQSLGQGPEFLIYFQGTGAADDSGLPNDRFFAVRPEGSVSTLKIQRTERGDSAVYLCASSLAPGRFNQPQHFGDGTRLSIL.

Here the CDR3 DNA reads TGTGCCAGCAGCCTTGGGAGGGGGCTGAGCTACGAGCATTTT. This codes for CASSLGRGLSYEHF. This chain connects TRBV7-2 to TRBJ1-5; 7 nucleotides match TRBD1. V shed 5 bases and J 14 bases; nucleotides not matched to a gene: 15. Germline lookup yields CDR1 SGHTA and CDR2 FQGNSA. The CDR3 has 14 residues. The variable domain in full, with the rest retrieved from reference TRBV7-2 and TRBJ1-5, is GAGVSQSPSNKVTEKGKDVELRCDPISGHTALYWYRQSLGQGLEFLIYFQGNSAPDKSGLPSDRFSAERTGGSVSTLTIQRTQQEDSAVYLCASSLGRGLSYEHFGDGTRLSIL.

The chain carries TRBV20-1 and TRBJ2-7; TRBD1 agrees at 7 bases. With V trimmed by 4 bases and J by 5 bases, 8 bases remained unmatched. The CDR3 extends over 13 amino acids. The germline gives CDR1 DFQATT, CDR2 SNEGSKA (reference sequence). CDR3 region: CSAINRGEDEQYF. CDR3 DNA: TGCAGTGCTATTAACAGGGGAGAAGACGAGCAGTACTTC.

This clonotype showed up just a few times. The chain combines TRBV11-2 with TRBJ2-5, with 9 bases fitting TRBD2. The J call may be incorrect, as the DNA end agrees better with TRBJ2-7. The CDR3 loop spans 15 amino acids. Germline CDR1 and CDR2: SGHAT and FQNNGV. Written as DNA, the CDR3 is TGTGCCAGCAGCCATCCCAGCGGGGGGCTTCCCGAGCAGTACTTC. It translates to CASSHPSGGLPEQYF.

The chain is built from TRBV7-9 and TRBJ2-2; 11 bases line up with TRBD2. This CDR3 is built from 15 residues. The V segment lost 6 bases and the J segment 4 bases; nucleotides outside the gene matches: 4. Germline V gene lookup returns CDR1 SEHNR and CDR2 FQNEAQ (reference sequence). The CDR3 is CASRPTSGATGELFF. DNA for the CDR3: TGTGCCAGCAGGCCGACTAGCGGGGCCACCGGGGAGCTGTTTTTT.

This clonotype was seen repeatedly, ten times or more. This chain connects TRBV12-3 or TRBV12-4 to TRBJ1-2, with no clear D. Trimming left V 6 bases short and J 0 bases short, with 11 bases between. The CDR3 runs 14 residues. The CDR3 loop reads CASSSSGTNYGYTF. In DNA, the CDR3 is TGTGCCAGCAGCTCGTCAGGTACTAACTATGGCTACACCTTC.

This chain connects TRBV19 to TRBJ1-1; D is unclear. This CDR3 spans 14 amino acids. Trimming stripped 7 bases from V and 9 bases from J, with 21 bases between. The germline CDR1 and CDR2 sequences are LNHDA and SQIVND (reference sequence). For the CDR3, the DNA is TGTGCCAGTACCCCGAGCAACGGCATAGCTAAAGCTTTCTTT. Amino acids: CASTPSNGIAKAFF.

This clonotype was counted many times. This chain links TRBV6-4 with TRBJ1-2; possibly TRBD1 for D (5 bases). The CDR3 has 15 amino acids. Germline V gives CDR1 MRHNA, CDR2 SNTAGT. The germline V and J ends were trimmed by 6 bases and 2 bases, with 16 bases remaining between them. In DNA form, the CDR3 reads TGTGCCAGCAGCCATCGTCCGGGACGGAACTATGGCTACACCTTC. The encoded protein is CASSHRPGRNYGYTF.

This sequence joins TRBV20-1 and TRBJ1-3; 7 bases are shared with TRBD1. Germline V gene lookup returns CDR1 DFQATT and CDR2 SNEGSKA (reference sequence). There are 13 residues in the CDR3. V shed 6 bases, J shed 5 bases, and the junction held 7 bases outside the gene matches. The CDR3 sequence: CSAGDSFRNTIYF. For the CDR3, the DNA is TGCAGTGCCGGGGACAGTTTTCGAAACACCATATATTTT.

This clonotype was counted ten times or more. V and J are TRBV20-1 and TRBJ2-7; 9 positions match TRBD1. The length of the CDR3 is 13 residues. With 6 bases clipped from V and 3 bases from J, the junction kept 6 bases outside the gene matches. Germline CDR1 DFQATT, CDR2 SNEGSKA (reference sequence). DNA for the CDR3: TGCAGTGCAAGGGACAGGGCCTACTACGAGCAGTACTTC. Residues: CSARDRAYYEQYF.

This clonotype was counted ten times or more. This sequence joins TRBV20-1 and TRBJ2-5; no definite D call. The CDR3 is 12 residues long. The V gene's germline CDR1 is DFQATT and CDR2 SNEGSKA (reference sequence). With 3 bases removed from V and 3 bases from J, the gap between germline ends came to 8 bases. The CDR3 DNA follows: TGCAGTGCTAGCAGGAATGAAGAGACCCAGTACTTC. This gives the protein CSASRNEETQYF.

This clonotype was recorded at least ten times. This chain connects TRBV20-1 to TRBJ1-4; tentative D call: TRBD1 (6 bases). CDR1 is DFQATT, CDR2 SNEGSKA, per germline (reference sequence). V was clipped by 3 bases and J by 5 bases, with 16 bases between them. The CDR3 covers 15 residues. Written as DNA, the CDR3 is TGCAGTGCTAGGGACAGACAGCGTACAAATGAAAAACTGTTTTTT. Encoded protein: CSARDRQRTNEKLFF.

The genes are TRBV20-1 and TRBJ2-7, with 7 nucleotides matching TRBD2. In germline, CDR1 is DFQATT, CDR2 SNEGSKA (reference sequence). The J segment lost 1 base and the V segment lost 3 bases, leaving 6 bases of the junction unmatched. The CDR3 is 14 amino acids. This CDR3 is CSASSGTKSYEQYF. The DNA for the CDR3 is TGCAGTGCTAGCTCCGGGACTAAATCCTACGAGCAGTACTTC.

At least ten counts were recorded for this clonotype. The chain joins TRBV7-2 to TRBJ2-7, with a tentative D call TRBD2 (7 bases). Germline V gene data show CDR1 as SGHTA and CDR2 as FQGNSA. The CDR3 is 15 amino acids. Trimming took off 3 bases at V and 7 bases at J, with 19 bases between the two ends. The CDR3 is CASSFRPGGTQEQYF. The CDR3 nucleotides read TGTGCCAGCAGCTTTCGGCCGGGGGGCACACAGGAGCAGTACTTC.

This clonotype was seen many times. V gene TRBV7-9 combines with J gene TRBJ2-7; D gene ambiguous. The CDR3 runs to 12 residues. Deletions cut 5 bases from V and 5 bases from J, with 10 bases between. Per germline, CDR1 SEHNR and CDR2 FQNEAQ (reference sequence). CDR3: CASSPDINEQYF. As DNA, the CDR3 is TGTGCCAGCAGCCCAGACATAAACGAGCAGTACTTC.

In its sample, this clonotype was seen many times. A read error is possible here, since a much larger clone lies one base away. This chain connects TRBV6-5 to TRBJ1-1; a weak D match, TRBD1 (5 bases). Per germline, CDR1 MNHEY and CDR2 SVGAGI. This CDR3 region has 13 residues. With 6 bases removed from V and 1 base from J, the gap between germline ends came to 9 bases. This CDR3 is CASSYTGNTEAFF. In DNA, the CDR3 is TGTGCCAGCAGCTATACAGGGAACACTGAAGCTTTCTTT.

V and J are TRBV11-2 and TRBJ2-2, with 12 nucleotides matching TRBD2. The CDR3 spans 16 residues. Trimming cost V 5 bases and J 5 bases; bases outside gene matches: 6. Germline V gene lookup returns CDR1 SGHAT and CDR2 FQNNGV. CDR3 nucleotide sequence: TGTGCCAGCAGCCTCCGGACTAGCGGGGATACCGGGGAGCTGTTTTTT. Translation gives CASSLRTSGDTGELFF.

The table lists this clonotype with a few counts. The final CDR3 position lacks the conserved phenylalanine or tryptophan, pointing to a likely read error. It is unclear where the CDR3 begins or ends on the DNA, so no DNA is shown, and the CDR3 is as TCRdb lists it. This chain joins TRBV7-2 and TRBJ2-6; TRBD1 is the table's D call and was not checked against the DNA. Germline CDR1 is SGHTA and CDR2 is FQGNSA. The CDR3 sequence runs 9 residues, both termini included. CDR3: CASSFRVHT.

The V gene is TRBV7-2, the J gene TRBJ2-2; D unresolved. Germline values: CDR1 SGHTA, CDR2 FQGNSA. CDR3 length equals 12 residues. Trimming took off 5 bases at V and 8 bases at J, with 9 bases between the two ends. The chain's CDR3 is CASSPTGGELFF. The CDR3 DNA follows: TGTGCCAGCAGCCCCACGGGTGGGGAGCTGTTTTTT.

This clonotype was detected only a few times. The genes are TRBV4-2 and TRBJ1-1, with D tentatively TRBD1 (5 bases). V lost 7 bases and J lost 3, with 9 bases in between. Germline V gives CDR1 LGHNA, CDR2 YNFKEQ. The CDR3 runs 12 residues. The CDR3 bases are TGTGCCAGCATAGGGGCGGACACTGAAGCTTTCTTT. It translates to CASIGADTEAFF.

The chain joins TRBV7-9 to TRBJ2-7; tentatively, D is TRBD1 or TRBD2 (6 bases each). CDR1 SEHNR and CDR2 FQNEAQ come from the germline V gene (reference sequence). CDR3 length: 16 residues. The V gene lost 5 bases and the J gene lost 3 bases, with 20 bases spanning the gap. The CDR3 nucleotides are TGTGCCAGCAGCCAATCAGGGGCTAGCGAGTACTACGAGCAGTACTTC. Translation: CASSQSGASEYYEQYF.

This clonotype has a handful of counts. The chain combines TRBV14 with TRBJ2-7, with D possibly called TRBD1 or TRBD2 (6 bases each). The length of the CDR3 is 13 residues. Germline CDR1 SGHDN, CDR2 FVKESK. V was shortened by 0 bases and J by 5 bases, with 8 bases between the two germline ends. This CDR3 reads CASSQDRGDEQYF. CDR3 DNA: TGTGCCAGCAGCCAAGATAGGGGGGACGAGCAGTACTTC.

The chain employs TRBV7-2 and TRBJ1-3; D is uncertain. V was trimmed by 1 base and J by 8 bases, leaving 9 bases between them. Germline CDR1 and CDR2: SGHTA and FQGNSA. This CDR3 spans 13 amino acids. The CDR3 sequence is CASSLGLLDTIYF. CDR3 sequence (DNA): TGTGCCAGCAGCTTAGGACTTCTAGACACCATATATTTT.

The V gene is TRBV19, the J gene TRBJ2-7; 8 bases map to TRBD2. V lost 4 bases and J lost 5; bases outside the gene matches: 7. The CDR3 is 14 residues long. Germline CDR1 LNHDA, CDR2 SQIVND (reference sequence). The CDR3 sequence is CASSTLREGNEQYF. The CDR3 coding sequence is TGTGCCAGTAGTACCCTACGGGAGGGCAACGAGCAGTACTTC. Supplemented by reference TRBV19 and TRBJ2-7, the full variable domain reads DGGITQSPKYLFRKEGQNVTLSCEQNLNHDAMYWYRQDPGQGLRLIYYSQIVNDFQKGDIAEGYSVSREKKESFPLTVTSAQKNPTAFYLCASSTLREGNEQYFGPGTRLTVT.

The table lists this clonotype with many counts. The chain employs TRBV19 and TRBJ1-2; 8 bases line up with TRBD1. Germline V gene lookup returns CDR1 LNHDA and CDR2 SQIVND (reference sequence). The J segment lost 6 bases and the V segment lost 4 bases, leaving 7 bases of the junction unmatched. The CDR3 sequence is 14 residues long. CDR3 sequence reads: CASSNGQGLNGYTF. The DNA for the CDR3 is TGTGCCAGTAGTAATGGACAGGGTTTGAATGGCTACACCTTC.